These T cell receptor beta chains were read from a single sample in a study of cytomegalovirus exposure and HLA in healthy donors. The protocol was immunoSEQ multiplex PCR, while the TCRdb copy is restricted to in-frame clones and leaves out a portion. Seen here are 130,000 to 150,000 clones, 73% observed once, and the top ten hold about 1.5%. Sequenced input: PBMCs. The source of these receptors is a young woman in good health and CMV-seronegative. CDR3s include the opening cysteine and the closing phenylalanine or tryptophan. A D gene is named only where the DNA matches it firmly. Some rows mark clone size as missing; the rest say once, few, many or name a class of expanded clone.

>TRBJ1-1|TRBD1|TRBV18|.
TGTGCCAGCTCACTCGGACAGGGGGGGATGAACACTGAAGCTTTCTTT
CASSLGQGGMNTEAFF
>TRBJ1-3|.|TRBV28|.
TGTGCCAGCATTGTAGGAAACACCATATATTTT
CASIVGNTIYF
>TRBJ1-5|TRBD1|TRBV19|.
TGTGCCAGTAGTAAGGACAGGGACCAGCAGCCCCAGCATTTT
CASSKDRDQQPQHF
>TRBJ1-1|.|TRBV6-6|.
TGTGCCAGCAGTAACAGGGTGAACACTGAAGCTTTCTTT
CASSNRVNTEAFF
>TRBJ2-2|.|TRBV2|once
TGTGCCAGCAGTGTGGGGGGCAGGGGGGTTTTTGTTGCCGGGGAGCTGTTTTTT
CASSVGGRGVFVAGELFF
>TRBJ1-1|.|TRBV5-1|.
TGCGCCAGCAGCCGACTCGACAGGATGAACACTGAAGCTTTCTTT
CASSRLDRMNTEAFF
>TRBJ1-4|TRBD1|TRBV6-1|.
TGTGCCAGCAGTGAACAGGGGGAAGGGGAAAAACTGTTTTTT
CASSEQGEGEKLFF
>TRBJ2-3|TRBD2|TRBV7-9|few
TGTGCCAGCAGCTCCATCCTTAGCGGGAGGAGCACAGATACGCAGTATTTT
CASSSILSGRSTDTQYF
>TRBJ2-5|TRBD2|TRBV9|.
TGTGCCAGCAGCGTAGGTTCACTAGCGGGAGCAGAGACCCAGTACTTC
CASSVGSLAGAETQYF
>TRBJ2-4|.|TRBV19|.
TGTGCCAGTAGCTCCGGACCCCGAGGGAACATTCAGTACTTC
CASSSGPRGNIQYF
>TRBJ1-2|TRBD1|TRBV6-5|.
TGTGCCACTCGACAGGGGTTAGGGGTCGGTGGCTACACCTTC
CATRQGLGVGGYTF
>TRBJ2-4|.|TRBV5-8|.
TGTGCCAGCAGCATTTGGGCGCCCTTAAACATTCAGTACTTC
CASSIWAPLNIQYF
>TRBJ2-5|.|TRBV12-5|.
TGTGCTAGTGGTTTGGGGACGGACTCTTCCCAAGAGACCCAGTACTTC
CASGLGTDSSQETQYF
>TRBJ2-5|.|TRBV6-1|.
TGTGCCAGCAGTGAAAGGGGGACGGCTGGCTGGGGAGCCCAGTACTTC
CASSERGTAGWGAQYF
>TRBJ2-1|TRBD2|TRBV9|.
TGTGCCAGCAGCCTGACTAGCGGGAGTCCCAATGAGCAGTTCTTC
CASSLTSGSPNEQFF
>TRBJ1-4|TRBD1|TRBV6-5|.
TGTGCCAGCAGTCCCGGGACAGGGTATGAAAAACTGTTTTTT
CASSPGTGYEKLFF
>TRBJ2-5|.|TRBV11-3|few
TGTGCCAGCAGCTCCCAGGGCCCCAGGTACTTC
CASSSQGPRYF
>TRBJ2-3|TRBD2|TRBV10-3|.
TGTGCCAGCAAAGGGAGGGCCGGAGACGGAGATACGCAGTATTTT
CASKGRAGDGDTQYF
>TRBJ2-2|TRBD1|TRBV2|few
TGTGCCAGCAGTTCACGTCCCGGACAGGGGGCGGCCGGGGAGCTGTTTTTT
CASSSRPGQGAAGELFF
>TRBJ2-7|.|TRBV7-6|few
TGTGCCAGCAGCCCGGGACTGGCATACTACGAGCAGTACTTC
CASSPGLAYYEQYF
>TRBJ1-1|TRBD1|TRBV5-1|.
TGCGCCAGCAGTTCCAGGGGGCCCCCAGCCGCTGAAGCTTTCTTT
CASSSRGPPAAEAFF
>TRBJ2-2|.|TRBV11-3|.
TGTGCCAGCAGAGGCAGGGCTGGTACCGGGGAGCTGTTTTTT
CASRGRAGTGELFF
>TRBJ2-1|.|TRBV7-9|.
TGTGCCAGCAGCTACAGGCGGGAGCAGTTCTTC
CASSYRREQFF
>TRBJ2-1|.|TRBV4-3|few
TGCGCCAGCAGCCAAGAAGCCAGCGGCAATGAGCAGTTCTTC
CASSQEASGNEQFF
>TRBJ1-2|TRBD1|TRBV27|.
TGTGCCAGCAGTTGGGGGACAGGCAATTTCTATGGCTACACCTTC
CASSWGTGNFYGYTF
>TRBJ2-1|TRBD1|TRBV18|.
TGTGCCAGCTCGGGGGGACAGGGGCCTAATGAGCAGTTCTTC
CASSGGQGPNEQFF
>TRBJ2-7|.|TRBV11-1|once
TGTGCCAGCAGCTTAGGGGGCAGTTACTCCTACGAGCAGTACTTC
CASSLGGSYSYEQYF
>TRBJ2-7|TRBD2|TRBV5-1|.
TGCGCCAGCAGCTCACTAGCGGGGGGGCCCGACGAGCAGTACTTC
CASSSLAGGPDEQYF
>TRBJ2-5|TRBD1|TRBV2|.
TGTGCCAGCAGTAAGACCGGGACAGGGGTTTTCCGCACCCAGTACTTC
CASSKTGTGVFRTQYF
>TRBJ1-2|TRBD1|TRBV7-2|.
TGTGCCAGCAGCTTAGGGGGACAGGGGTATGGCTACACCTTC
CASSLGGQGYGYTF
>TRBJ2-3|TRBD2|TRBV5-8|few
TGTGCCAGCAGCTTGCGGTCTAGCGGGAGGGGCTCAGATACGCAGTATTTT
CASSLRSSGRGSDTQYF
>TRBJ2-5|.|TRBV28|.
TGTGCCAGCAGTTTGTCGGGGAAGACCCAGTACTTC
CASSLSGKTQYF
>TRBJ2-2|.|TRBV11-3|.
TGTGCCAGCAGCTTAGCTGTGAGGGCCGGGGAGCTGTTTTTT
CASSLAVRAGELFF
>TRBJ1-2|.|TRBV6-5|.
TGTGCCAGCAGTTACTCGAAGGCAGGATTACACTATGGCTACACCTTC
CASSYSKAGLHYGYTF
>TRBJ2-6|.|TRBV19|few
TGTGCCAGTAGCACAAAGGGGCCTTCTGGGGCCAACGTCCTGACTTTC
CASSTKGPSGANVLTF
>TRBJ2-7|TRBD2|TRBV5-1|.
TGCGCCAGCAGCGCCGGGGGGACTAGCGGGGGGGCCTACGAGCAGTACTTC
CASSAGGTSGGAYEQYF
>TRBJ1-1|TRBD1|TRBV10-3|.
TGTGCCATCGGGGACAGGGAGGGGGACACTGAAGCTTTCTTT
CAIGDREGDTEAFF
>TRBJ1-1|.|TRBV29-1|.
TGCAGCGCCAATCCTAGACTAGGCATGAACACTGAAGCTTTCTTT
CSANPRLGMNTEAFF
>TRBJ1-4|.|TRBV30|medium-sized
TGTGCCTGGAGCCCCCGACAGGCTAATGAAAAACTGTTTTTT
CAWSPRQANEKLFF
>TRBJ1-1|TRBD1|TRBV15|.
TGTGCCACCAGCAGAGAATGGAGGGGGCCGGCTTTCTTT
CATSREWRGPAFF
>TRBJ2-3|.|TRBV16|.
TGTGCCAGCAGCCCCGTGGAGGGGAGTGGGGATACGCAGTATTTT
CASSPVEGSGDTQYF
>TRBJ1-4|.|TRBV7-9|once
TGTGCCAGCAGGACCCACTTGGCGGGGAATGAAAAACTGTTTTTT
CASRTHLAGNEKLFF
>TRBJ1-4|.|TRBV11-3|.
TGTGCCAGCAGCCGACGGGGAGGAGGAAAACTGTTTTTT
CASSRRGGGKLFF